These 16 T cell receptor beta chains were sequenced from one sample in a study of cytomegalovirus exposure and HLA in healthy donors. With 60 Vbeta and 13 Jbeta primers, the PCR was carried out. The table came from immunoSEQ multiplex PCR; TCRdb's copy has only in-frame clones and leaves some out. The sample gives 99,000 or so clones, about three quarters of which show up once; 5.6% is in the top ten. The sample was PBMCs. The receptors here all came from a male donor in good health and CMV-seronegative.

This clone came up a few times. The rearrangement uses TRBV30 and TRBJ2-7; TRBD2 aligns across 7 bases. CDR1 and CDR2 from the germline V gene are GTSNPN and SVGIG (reference sequence). The CDR3 has 15 amino acids. J lost 5 bases, V lost 0 bases, and 10 bases had no gene match. CDR3 sequence reads: CAWSVGIAGVNEQYF. The CDR3 nucleotides are TGTGCCTGGAGTGTGGGAATCGCGGGAGTGAACGAGCAGTACTTC. The whole variable domain, remainder taken from reference TRBV30 and TRBJ2-7, is SQTIHQWPATLVQPVGSPLSLECTVEGTSNPNLYWYRQAAGRGLQLLFYSVGIGQISSEVPQNLSASRPQDRQFILSSKKLLLSDSGFYLCAWSVGIAGVNEQYFGPGTRLTVT.

This clone came up a few times. The CDR3 DNA sequence: TGTGCCAGCAGCCCGGACAGGAACTATGGCTACACCTTC. Translation: CASSPDRNYGYTF. This sequence joins TRBV5-4 and TRBJ1-2; TRBD1 matches at 7 bases. With V trimmed by 4 bases and J by 2 bases, 2 bases remained unmatched. CDR3 length: 13 amino acids. The V gene's germline CDR1 is SGHNT and CDR2 YYREEE (reference sequence). The full variable domain, rest sourced from reference TRBV5-4 and TRBJ1-2, is ETGVTQSPTHLIKTRGQQVTLRCSSQSGHNTVSWYQQALGQGPQFIFQYYREEENGRGNFPPRFSGLQFPNYSSELNVNALELDDSALYLCASSPDRNYGYTFGSGTRLTVV.

The chain employs TRBV19 and TRBJ2-7, with a tentative D call TRBD1 (6 bases). The germline V and J ends were trimmed by 6 bases and 6 bases, with 21 bases remaining between them. The CDR3 runs to 15 residues. The germline CDR1 and CDR2 sequences are LNHDA and SQIVND (reference sequence). The CDR3 region has the DNA TGTGCCAGTAGCAAACACGCCGGGCCCAGGGGCGAGCAGTACTTC. It translates to CASSKHAGPRGEQYF.

This rearrangement joins TRBV11-2 to TRBJ1-2; D unresolved. The germline gives CDR1 SGHAT, CDR2 FQNNGV. This CDR3 has 17 residues. Trimming stripped 0 bases from V and 1 base from J, with 15 bases between. CDR3 nucleotide sequence: TGTGCCAGCAGCTTAGAGGTGTGGGTTGGCGGTAACTATGGCTACACCTTC. Protein: CASSLEVWVGGNYGYTF.

The chain has TRBV2 and TRBJ2-5, with 11 bases identical to TRBD2. The V gene end was trimmed by 4 bases and the J gene end by 0 bases; junction bases not matched to a gene: 1. Germline V gives CDR1 SNHLY, CDR2 FYNNEI. The length of the CDR3 is 15 residues. CDR3 coding DNA: TGTGCCAGCAGTGCGGGACTAGCGGACCAAGAGACCCAGTACTTC. This gives the protein CASSAGLADQETQYF. Looking up the rest from reference TRBV2 and TRBJ2-5 gives the full variable domain: EPEVTQTPSHQVTQMGQEVILRCVPISNHLYFYWYRQILGQKVEFLVSFYNNEISEKSEIFDDQFSVERPDGSNFTLKIRSTKLEDSAMYFCASSAGLADQETQYFGPGTRLLVL.

The chain combines TRBV5-1 with TRBJ1-4, with D possibly TRBD1 on 5 matching bases. The CDR3 consists of 13 residues. Per germline, CDR1 SGHRS and CDR2 YFSETQ. The V end was cut by 1 base, the J end by 6 bases, with 7 bases between. The CDR3 sequence: CASSLTGDEKLFF. CDR3 nucleotides: TGCGCCAGCAGCTTGACAGGTGATGAAAAACTGTTTTTT.

V and J are TRBV6-6 and TRBJ2-7; 11 bases fit TRBD2. The germline CDR1 and CDR2 sequences are MNHNY and SVGAGI (reference sequence). Germline trimming cut 5 bases from V and 2 bases from J; bases unmatched to any gene: 5. The CDR3 sequence is 15 residues long. The chain's CDR3 is CASSRTSGSPYEQYF. CDR3 nucleotide sequence: TGTGCCAGCAGTAGAACTAGCGGGAGTCCCTACGAGCAGTACTTC.

There are many counts of this clone. This chain uses TRBV4-3 with TRBJ1-4; D may be TRBD1 (5 bases). CDR1 LGHNA and CDR2 YSLEER come from the germline V gene. CDR3 length: 15 amino acids. Trimming cost V 1 base and J 7 bases, with 13 bases left between them. CDR3 in amino acids: CASSQGYWGGEKLFF. The CDR3 DNA is TGCGCCAGCAGCCAAGGATACTGGGGGGGTGAAAAACTGTTTTTT.

V usage is TRBV5-4 and J usage is TRBJ2-5, with TRBD2 matching 7 bases. This CDR3 region has 15 residues. The V and J ends lost 4 bases and 11 bases, in that order; junction bases with no gene match: 17. CDR1 is SGHNT and CDR2 is YYREEE in the germline V gene (reference sequence). CDR3 loop: CASSQKAGAVGEQYF. The CDR3 DNA follows: TGTGCCAGCAGCCAAAAGGCGGGAGCAGTGGGGGAGCAGTACTTC.

The V call is TRBV4-1, the J call TRBJ2-7; D gene ambiguous. The germline V gene encodes CDR1 MGHRA and CDR2 YSYEKL. Trimming took 0 bases from V and 5 from J, leaving 11 bases between them. The CDR3 spans 14 residues. In nucleotides, the CDR3 is TGCGCCAGCAGCCAAGATCGAGTCCGCCACGAGCAGTACTTC. It is translated as CASSQDRVRHEQYF.

In the case of this clone: The sample carries other DNA sequences with the same CDR3. This chain connects TRBV9 to TRBJ1-2, with TRBD1 as a possible D gene (5 bases). CDR1 is SGDLS, CDR2 YYNGEE, per germline. The length of the CDR3 is 14 residues. With 4 bases removed from V and 5 bases from J, the gap between germline ends came to 15 bases. The DNA for the CDR3 is TGTGCCAGCAGCCCCCCCCAGGGAAGGTATGGCTACACCTTC. Encoded protein: CASSPPQGRYGYTF.

This chain uses TRBV10-3 with TRBJ1-1; 9 bases are shared with TRBD1. V gave up 6 bases and J gave up 2 bases; unmatched junction bases: 10. Germline CDR1 is ENHRY and CDR2 is SYGVKD. The CDR3 consists of 16 residues. The DNA of the CDR3 is TGTGCCATCAGGAAAGGGACAGGGAGTGGCAACACTGAAGCTTTCTTT. It specifies CAIRKGTGSGNTEAFF.

This clone was recorded once. The rearrangement links TRBV5-4 to TRBJ2-3; no clear D. The CDR3 extends over 14 amino acids. Germline V gene sequence: CDR1 SGHNT, CDR2 YYREEE (reference sequence). V lost 4 bases and J 0 bases, leaving 9 bases between the germline ends. CDR3 loop: CASSQTTSTDTQYF. The DNA of the CDR3 is TGTGCCAGCAGCCAAACTACCAGCACAGATACGCAGTATTTT.

This chain's CDR3 is CASRPQGAVYENIQYF. The CDR3 nucleotides read TGCGCCAGCAGGCCTCAGGGGGCAGTATACGAAAACATTCAGTACTTC. The chain is built from TRBV5-1 and TRBJ2-4; 8 positions agree with TRBD1. Germline V gene data show CDR1 as SGHRS and CDR2 as YFSETQ. Trimming at V came to 5 bases and at J to 5 bases, leaving 12 bases not matched to a gene. The CDR3 is made up of 16 amino acids.

This rearrangement joins TRBV4-1 to TRBJ1-5, with 7 positions matching TRBD1. The CDR3 totals 18 residues. Looked up from germline, CDR1 is MGHRA and CDR2 is YSYEKL. Germline trimming cut 1 base from V and 5 bases from J; bases unmatched to any gene: 14. The CDR3: CASSQGTGPQTPYQPQHF. The CDR3 region has the DNA TGCGCCAGCAGCCAAGGGACAGGACCTCAGACTCCATATCAGCCCCAGCATTTT.

The gene calls are TRBV7-9 and TRBJ2-3; 9 bases are shared with TRBD2. V lost 5 bases, J lost 3 bases, and 3 bases stayed unmatched. The CDR3 consists of 14 residues. In germline, CDR1 is SEHNR, CDR2 FQNEAQ (reference sequence). CDR3 residues: CASSPTSGTDTQYF. The DNA for the CDR3 is TGTGCCAGCAGCCCGACTAGCGGAACAGATACGCAGTATTTT. Full variable domain (missing parts from reference TRBV7-9 and TRBJ2-3): DTGVSQNPRHKITKRGQNVTFRCDPISEHNRLYWYRQTLGQGPEFLTYFQNEAQLEKSRLLSDRFSAERPKGSFSTLEIQRTEQGDSAMYLCASSPTSGTDTQYFGPGTRLTVL.